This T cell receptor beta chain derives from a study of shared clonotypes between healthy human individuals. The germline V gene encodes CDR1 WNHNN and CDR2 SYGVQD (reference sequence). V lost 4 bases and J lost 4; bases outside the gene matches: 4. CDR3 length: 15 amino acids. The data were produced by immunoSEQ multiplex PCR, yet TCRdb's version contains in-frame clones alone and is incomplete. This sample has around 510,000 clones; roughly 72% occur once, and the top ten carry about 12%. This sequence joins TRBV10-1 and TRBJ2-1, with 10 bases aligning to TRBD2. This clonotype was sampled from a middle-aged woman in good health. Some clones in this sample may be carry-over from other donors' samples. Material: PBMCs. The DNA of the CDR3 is TGCGCCAGCAGTGCGGGGACTAGCGCATACAATGAGCAGTTCTTC. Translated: CASSAGTSAYNEQFF.